Listed here is a single TCR beta chain. This CDR3 is built from 14 residues. The ends were cut back, 1 base at V and 8 bases at J, with 12 bases in the middle. The germline CDR1 and CDR2 sequences are SGHNT and YYREEE (reference sequence). This record belongs to a study of control samples from healthy donors and cancer patients. The table came from immunoSEQ multiplex PCR; TCRdb's copy has only in-frame clones and leaves some out. This table has around 70,000 clones, about 95% appearing once. This TCR came from a woman in her 30s in good health. The V and J genes are TRBV5-4 and TRBJ2-2; D call uncertain. The material sequenced was blood. CDR3 residues: CASSLMTESGELFF. The CDR3 DNA sequence: TGTGCCAGCAGCTTGATGACTGAATCAGGGGAGCTGTTTTTT. Full variable domain (outside the CDR3, taken from reference TRBV5-4 and TRBJ2-2): ETGVTQSPTHLIKTRGQQVTLRCSSQSGHNTVSWYQQALGQGPQFIFQYYREEENGRGNFPPRFSGLQFPNYSSELNVNALELDDSALYLCASSLMTESGELFFGEGSRLTVL.